This T cell receptor (beta chain) emerged from a study of blood T cell repertoires in COVID-19. The wider study: From the United States, Italy and Spain came samples of acute and convalescent COVID-19. Sources were T cells, B-cell-depleted T cells, or PBMCs; the material itself was cDNA or gDNA.

In the authors' methods: Estimated nucleated cell counts came from reference gene primer amplification. The table came from immunoSEQ multiplex PCR; TCRdb's copy has only in-frame clones and leaves some out. The V and J calls and the clone size are those of that table, but D and trimming were determined from the DNA. The sample lists 200,000 to 250,000 clones; about 86% were seen once. This CDR3 is 13 amino acids long. The germline V gene has CDR1 LGHDT and CDR2 YNNKEL (reference sequence). V was trimmed by 1 base and J by 3 bases, leaving 4 bases between them. The receptor comes from a man between 18 and 29 years old with active or convalescent COVID-19. Input material: peripheral blood. V and J are TRBV3-1 (or the pseudogene TRBV3-2) and TRBJ2-1; D unclear. The CDR3, as DNA: TGTGCCAGCAGCCAAGGTTACTACAATGAGCAGTTCTTC. It encodes CASSQGYYNEQFF.